This passage covers 19 T cell receptor beta chains from one sample sequenced in a study of blood T cell repertoires in COVID-19. Clones were read by immunoSEQ multiplex PCR, and TCRdb kept only the in-frame ones, dropping some. The table lists roughly 250,000 clones, 75% to 90% of them singletons. The material sequenced was peripheral blood. The source is a man between 60 and 75 years old who had recovered from COVID-19.

The CDR3 reads CASSTGTVREQFF. In DNA, the CDR3 is TGTGCCAGCAGTACCGGGACAGTCCGTGAGCAGTTCTTC. The chain carries TRBV12-3 or TRBV12-4 and TRBJ2-1, with 7 bases identical to TRBD1. V shed 5 bases, J shed 9 bases, and the junction held 7 bases outside the gene matches. This CDR3 spans 13 amino acids.

The rearrangement joins TRBV6-2 or TRBV6-3 to TRBJ2-5; D possibly corresponds to TRBD1 (8 bases). The ends were cut back, 2 bases at V and 2 bases at J, with 15 bases in the middle. Germline V gives CDR1 MNHEY, CDR2 SVGEGT. This CDR3 contains 16 residues. The CDR3 DNA reads as TGTGCCAGCAGTTACGGGAGGGACAGGATACAAGAGACCCAGTACTTC. Translating gives CASSYGRDRIQETQYF.

V and J are TRBV18 and TRBJ1-5, with TRBD1 matching 8 bases. This CDR3 contains 14 residues. V lost 3 bases, J lost 9 bases, and 7 bases stayed unmatched. Germline CDR1 KGHSH, CDR2 LQKENI. This chain's CDR3 is CASSPGTGEMPQHF. The CDR3 nucleotides are TGTGCCAGCTCACCCGGGACAGGCGAAATGCCCCAGCATTTT.

The chain carries TRBV4-2 and TRBJ1-1; TRBD1 is a possible D gene (5 bases). The CDR3 is made up of 13 amino acids. The germline V and J ends were trimmed by 6 bases and 0 bases, with 8 bases remaining between them. CDR1 is LGHNA and CDR2 is YNFKEQ in the germline V gene. DNA for the CDR3: TGTGCCAGCAGGGGGGGGGTGAACACTGAAGCTTTCTTT. It encodes CASRGGVNTEAFF.

The chain joins TRBV5-1 to TRBJ2-2; 8 nucleotides align to TRBD2. Germline values: CDR1 SGHRS, CDR2 YFSETQ. V lost 1 base, J lost 6 bases, and 8 bases stayed unmatched. This CDR3 has 16 amino acids. The CDR3 region is CASSLSGGREAGELFF. The DNA of the CDR3 is TGCGCCAGCAGCTTGAGCGGGGGCCGGGAAGCCGGGGAGCTGTTTTTT.

The chain links TRBV30 to TRBJ1-2; 8 nucleotides agree with TRBD1. The CDR3 is 15 residues long. Germline loops: CDR1 GTSNPN, CDR2 SVGIG (reference sequence). V lost 3 bases, J lost 8 bases, and 14 bases stayed unmatched. In DNA, the CDR3 is TGTGCCTGGAGCGTAGTAGGGACAGGACATCACGGCTACACCTTC. It encodes CAWSVVGTGHHGYTF.

This clone was seen a handful of times. The rearrangement uses TRBV23-1 and TRBJ2-1, with 7 bases fitting TRBD1. TRBV23-1 is annotated as an ORF whose role is uncertain. V gave up 7 bases and J gave up 7 bases; unmatched junction bases: 16. This CDR3 is built from 16 residues. The CDR3 DNA is TGCGCCAGCATTTGGGCCAGGGACAGCCCGAATAATGAGCAGTTCTTC. Encoded protein: CASIWARDSPNNEQFF.

The chain carries TRBV5-1 and TRBJ1-4; 8 nucleotides match TRBD1. The ends lost 4 bases at V and 7 bases at J; junction bases unmatched: 9. Germline CDR1 is SGHRS and CDR2 is YFSETQ. This CDR3 spans 15 amino acids. The CDR3 region has the DNA TGCGCCAGCAGCACACAGGGGGAGAGCTTTGAAAAACTGTTTTTT. It specifies CASSTQGESFEKLFF. Drawing the rest from reference TRBV5-1 and TRBJ1-4, the complete variable domain is KAGVTQTPRYLIKTRGQQVTLSCSPISGHRSVSWYQQTPGQGLQFLFEYFSETQRNKGNFPGRFSGRQFSNSRSEMNVSTLELGDSALYLCASSTQGESFEKLFFGSGTQLSVL.

The V and J genes are TRBV30 and TRBJ1-2, with 9 positions matching TRBD1. This CDR3 is built from 15 residues. Germline V gene lookup returns CDR1 GTSNPN and CDR2 SVGIG (reference sequence). V shed 2 bases, J shed 6 bases, and the junction held 10 bases outside the gene matches. CDR3: CAWSRENRGRNGYTF. The CDR3 region has the DNA TGTGCCTGGAGTAGGGAAAACAGGGGGCGGAATGGCTACACCTTC.

This clone was observed many times. The J gene is TRBJ1-1, the V gene TRBV12-5; D not certain. CDR3 length: 13 amino acids. Germline CDR1 reads LGHNT; CDR2 reads FRNRAP. Trimming cost V 2 bases and J 5 bases, with 9 bases left between them. CDR3 sequence reads: CASGLIRGTEAFF. DNA for the CDR3: TGTGCTAGTGGTTTGATTCGGGGTACTGAAGCTTTCTTT.

V gene TRBV27 combines with J gene TRBJ2-3, with 13 bases lining up with TRBD2. The CDR3 contains 16 residues. The germline gives CDR1 MNHEY, CDR2 SMNVEV (reference sequence). After removal of 5 bases from V and 1 base from J, the junction contained 3 bases not matched to a gene. The chain's CDR3 is CASSHGLAGGTDTQYF. DNA of the CDR3: TGTGCCAGCAGTCACGGACTAGCGGGGGGCACAGATACGCAGTATTTT.

The chain is built from TRBV5-5 and TRBJ2-2; 9 bases match TRBD1. The CDR3 has 16 residues. Germline values: CDR1 SGHKS, CDR2 YYEKEE (reference sequence). J gave up 5 bases and V 4 bases, and 9 bases lay outside the gene matches. CDR3 residues: CASSETRQGDTGELFF. The CDR3 DNA is TGTGCCAGCAGCGAAACGAGACAGGGGGATACCGGGGAGCTGTTTTTT.

This chain joins TRBV5-1 and TRBJ2-1, with a possible D match to TRBD1 (6 bases). Trimming removed 2 bases at V and 7 bases at J, with 19 bases between. The length of the CDR3 is 16 residues. Germline assignment: CDR1 SGHRS and CDR2 YFSETQ. The CDR3 bases are TGCGCCAGCAGCTTTGGGTTAGGGGCAGGGGCTAATGAGCAGTTCTTC. Protein product: CASSFGLGAGANEQFF.

The rearrangement joins TRBV19 to TRBJ2-7; the D is unclear. The germline V gene has CDR1 LNHDA and CDR2 SQIVND (reference sequence). Between the trimmed V and J ends, which lost 6 bases and 2 bases, there was a span of 11 bases. This CDR3 region has 13 residues. CDR3 sequence: CASSAYPTYEQYF. CDR3 sequence (DNA): TGTGCCAGTAGCGCGTACCCCACCTACGAGCAGTACTTC.

This clone was seen a few times. This sequence joins TRBV7-9 and TRBJ1-5; D perhaps matches TRBD1 (5 bases). V lost 6 bases to trimming and J lost 3 bases, with 12 bases between them. This CDR3 spans 14 amino acids. Germline V gene sequence: CDR1 SEHNR, CDR2 FQNEAQ (reference sequence). The CDR3 region is CASSPRGTNQPQHF. The CDR3 coding sequence is TGTGCCAGCAGTCCCCGGGGGACCAATCAGCCCCAGCATTTT. The full variable domain, rest sourced from reference TRBV7-9 and TRBJ1-5, is DTGVSQNPRHKITKRGQNVTFRCDPISEHNRLYWYRQTLGQGPEFLTYFQNEAQLEKSRLLSDRFSAERPKGSFSTLEIQRTEQGDSAMYLCASSPRGTNQPQHFGDGTRLSIL.

Here the CDR3 DNA reads TGTGCCAGCAGCCCCAGACAGGGGGGTAGCAATCAGCCCCAGCATTTT. Residues: CASSPRQGGSNQPQHF. The J gene is TRBJ1-5, the V gene TRBV7-6; 9 bases fit TRBD1. Trimming took 5 bases from V and 0 from J; bases not matched to a gene: 5. CDR3 size: 16 residues. CDR1 is SGHVS, CDR2 FNYEAQ, per germline.

CDR3 DNA sequence: TGTGCCTGGACCCCTCGGAGTTTGGGGCTGAACACTGAAGCTTTCTTT. Its protein product is CAWTPRSLGLNTEAFF. The genes are TRBV30 and TRBJ1-1; D perhaps matches TRBD1 (5 bases). The germline V gene encodes CDR1 GTSNPN and CDR2 SVGIG (reference sequence). V was shortened by 4 bases and J by 0 bases, with 18 bases between the two germline ends. This CDR3 has 16 residues.

V gene TRBV9 combines with J gene TRBJ2-2; 7 bases are a match to TRBD1. Germline-derived CDR1 and CDR2 are SGDLS and YYNGEE. V was clipped by 7 bases and J by 6 bases; unmatched bases: 12. CDR3 length equals 15 residues. The chain's CDR3 is CASGINRGFAGELFF. CDR3 nucleotide sequence: TGTGCCAGCGGGATTAACAGGGGATTTGCCGGGGAGCTGTTTTTT.

The chain is built from TRBV7-6 and TRBJ1-6; weak D call: TRBD1 (6 bases). The CDR3 totals 14 residues. V shed 2 bases and J shed 9 bases, with 11 bases lying between them. Per the germline V gene, CDR1 is SGHVS and CDR2 is FNYEAQ. In DNA, the CDR3 is TGTGCCAGCAGCTTAATGGGGGCATCTTCACCCCTCCACTTT. Its translation: CASSLMGASSPLHF.